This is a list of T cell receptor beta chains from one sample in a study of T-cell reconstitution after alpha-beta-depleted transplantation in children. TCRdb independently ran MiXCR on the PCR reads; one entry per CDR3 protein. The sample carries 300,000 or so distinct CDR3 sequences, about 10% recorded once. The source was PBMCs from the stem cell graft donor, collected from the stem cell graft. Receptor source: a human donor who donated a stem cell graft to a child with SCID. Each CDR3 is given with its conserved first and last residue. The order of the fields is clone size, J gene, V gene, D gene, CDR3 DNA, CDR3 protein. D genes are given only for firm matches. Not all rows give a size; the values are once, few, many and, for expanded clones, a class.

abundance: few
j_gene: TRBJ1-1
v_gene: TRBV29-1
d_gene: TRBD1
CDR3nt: TGCAGCGTGGGACAGCCCCACACTGAAGCTTTCTTT
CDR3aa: CSVGQPHTEAFF

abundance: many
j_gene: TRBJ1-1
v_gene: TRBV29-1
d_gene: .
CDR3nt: TGCAGCGTTGAGGGCGGGTCTGAAGCTTTCTTT
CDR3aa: CSVEGGSEAFF

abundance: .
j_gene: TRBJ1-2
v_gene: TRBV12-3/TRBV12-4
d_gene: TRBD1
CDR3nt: TGTGCCAGCAAAGGACAGGGGATCTATGGCTACACCTTC
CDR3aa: CASKGQGIYGYTF

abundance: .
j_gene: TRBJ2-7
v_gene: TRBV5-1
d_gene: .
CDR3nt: TGCGCCAGCAGCGCGGACGGGTTCTACGAGCAGTACTTC
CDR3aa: CASSADGFYEQYF

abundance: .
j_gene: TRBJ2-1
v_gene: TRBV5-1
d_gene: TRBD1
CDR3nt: TGCGCCAGCAGCTCGGGACAGGGTTTGAATGAGCAGTTCTTC
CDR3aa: CASSSGQGLNEQFF

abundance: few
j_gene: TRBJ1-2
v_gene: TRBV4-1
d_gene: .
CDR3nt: TGCGCCAGCAGCCCTGATCGGAGGGGAGGAGGCTACACCTTC
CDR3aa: CASSPDRRGGGYTF

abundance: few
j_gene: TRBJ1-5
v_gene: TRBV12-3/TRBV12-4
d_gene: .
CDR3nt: TGTGCCAGCAGTTTGCAGGGGCTCTGGGGCAATCAGCCCCAGCATTTT
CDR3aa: CASSLQGLWGNQPQHF

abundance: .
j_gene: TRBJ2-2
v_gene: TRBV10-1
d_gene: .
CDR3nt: TGCGCCAGCAGTGAGTCGAAGGGATTTCTGACCGGGGAGCTGTTTTTT
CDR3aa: CASSESKGFLTGELFF

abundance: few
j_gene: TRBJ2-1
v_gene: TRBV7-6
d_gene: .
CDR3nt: TGTGCCAGCAGCTTAGGTATCGGACAGTACAATGAGCAGTTCTTC
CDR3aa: CASSLGIGQYNEQFF

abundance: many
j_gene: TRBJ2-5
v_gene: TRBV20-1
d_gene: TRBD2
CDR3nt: TGCAGTGCTAGCCGGACTAGCGGGGGCCAAGAGACCCAGTACTTC
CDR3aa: CSASRTSGGQETQYF

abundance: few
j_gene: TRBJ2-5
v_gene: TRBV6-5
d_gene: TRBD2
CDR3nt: TGTGCCAGCATTAAAACCGGGACTAGTCCTATGGAGACCCAGTACTTC
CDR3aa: CASIKTGTSPMETQYF

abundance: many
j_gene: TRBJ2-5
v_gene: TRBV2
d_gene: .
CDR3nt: TGTGCCAGCAGTGGGTTTGGGAAAGAGACCCAGTACTTC
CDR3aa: CASSGFGKETQYF

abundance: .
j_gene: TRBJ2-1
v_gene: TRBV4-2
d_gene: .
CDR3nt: TGTGCCAGCAGCCAGGAGACCCCTTGGTCCTACAATGAGCAGTTCTTC
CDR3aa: CASSQETPWSYNEQFF

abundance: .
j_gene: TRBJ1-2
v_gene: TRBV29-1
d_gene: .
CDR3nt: TGCAGCGTTGATGAACAGAGGGGTAACTATGGCTACACCTTC
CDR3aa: CSVDEQRGNYGYTF

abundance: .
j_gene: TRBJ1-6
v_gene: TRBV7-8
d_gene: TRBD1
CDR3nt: TGTGCCAGCAGCGTCCGGGACAGCTCAAATTCACCCCTCCACTTT
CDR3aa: CASSVRDSSNSPLHF

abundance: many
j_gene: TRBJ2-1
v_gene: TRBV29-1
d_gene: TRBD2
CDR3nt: TGCAGCGTTGAACCTACAGCGGGGGACTACAATGAGCAGTTCTTC
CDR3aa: CSVEPTAGDYNEQFF

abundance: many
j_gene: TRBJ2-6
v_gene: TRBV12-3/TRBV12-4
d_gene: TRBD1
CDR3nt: TGTGCCAGCAGTCGGGGACAGGCGCAATCTGGGGCCAACGTCCTGACTTTC
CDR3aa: CASSRGQAQSGANVLTF

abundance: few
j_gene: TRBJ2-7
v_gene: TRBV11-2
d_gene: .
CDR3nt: TGTGCCAGCAGCTTAGACCCTTCGACAGACTCCTACGAGCAGTACTTC
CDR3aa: CASSLDPSTDSYEQYF

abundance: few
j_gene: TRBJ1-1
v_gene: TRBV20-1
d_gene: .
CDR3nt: TGCAGTGCTACCTACCGGGGGGTGAACACTGAAGCTTTCTTT
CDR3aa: CSATYRGVNTEAFF

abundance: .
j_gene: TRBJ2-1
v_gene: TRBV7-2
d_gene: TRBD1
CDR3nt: TGTGCCAGCAACTGGGGGGACAGGGGGGGGGATGAGCAGTTCTTC
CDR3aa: CASNWGDRGGDEQFF

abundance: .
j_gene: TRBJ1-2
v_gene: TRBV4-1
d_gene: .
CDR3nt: TGCGCCAGCAGCCAGGCCGGGGGCAACTATGGCTACACCTTC
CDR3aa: CASSQAGGNYGYTF

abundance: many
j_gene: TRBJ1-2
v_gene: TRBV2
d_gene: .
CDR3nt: TGTGCCAGCCCAGGGATCCCAGCTAACTATGGCTACACCTTC
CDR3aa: CASPGIPANYGYTF

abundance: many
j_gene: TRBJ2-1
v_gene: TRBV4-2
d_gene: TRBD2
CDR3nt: TGTGCCAGCAGTCAAGCACTAGCGGACTACAATGAGCAGTTCTTC
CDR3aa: CASSQALADYNEQFF

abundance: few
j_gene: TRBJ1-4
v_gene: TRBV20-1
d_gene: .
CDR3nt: TGCAGTGCTCTCCCGGGGGCGAATGAAAAACTGTTTTTT
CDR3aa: CSALPGANEKLFF

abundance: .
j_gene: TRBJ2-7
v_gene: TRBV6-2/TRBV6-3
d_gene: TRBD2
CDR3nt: TGTGCCAGCATAAACGGGGGGGCCTACGAGCAGTACTTC
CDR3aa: CASINGGAYEQYF

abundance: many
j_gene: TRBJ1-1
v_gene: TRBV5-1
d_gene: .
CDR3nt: TGCGCCAGCAGCTCGCTTGGAAAAGGGAACACTGAAGCTTTCTTT
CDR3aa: CASSSLGKGNTEAFF

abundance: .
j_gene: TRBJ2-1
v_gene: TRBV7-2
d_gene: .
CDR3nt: TGTGCCAGCAGCCCAGTATATGAGCAGTTCTTC
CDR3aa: CASSPVYEQFF

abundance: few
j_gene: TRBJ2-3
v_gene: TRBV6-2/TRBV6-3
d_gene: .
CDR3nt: TGTGCCAGCAATCCTACCCCCGCTCGATCCCACACAGATACGCAGTATTTT
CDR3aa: CASNPTPARSHTDTQYF